The next 8 T cell receptor beta chains were all read from a single sample in a study of cytomegalovirus exposure and HLA in healthy donors. The PCR was carried out with 60 Vbeta primers and 13 Jbeta primers. The assay was immunoSEQ multiplex PCR, and TCRdb's table has in-frame clones only and misses some. The data hold about 160,000 clones, with 85% observed a single time. Sequenced sample: PBMCs. The receptors were gathered from a boy younger than 10 in good health and CMV-seronegative.

The V call is TRBV11-2, the J call TRBJ2-3; D is ambiguous. The CDR3 is 15 amino acids. Germline V gene lookup returns CDR1 SGHAT and CDR2 FQNNGV. The ends were cut back, 5 bases at V and 1 base at J, with 13 bases in the middle. CDR3 residues: CASSNRGAGTDTQYF. The CDR3, as DNA: TGTGCCAGCAGCAATCGCGGAGCCGGCACAGATACGCAGTATTTT.

This sequence joins TRBV28 and TRBJ2-3, with D unresolved. Germline V lookup: CDR1 MDHEN, CDR2 SYDVKM. Trimming took off 6 bases at V and 10 bases at J, with 14 bases between the two ends. The CDR3 covers 12 residues. CDR3 sequence: CASSPIEKPQYF. The CDR3 DNA sequence: TGTGCCAGCAGCCCGATAGAGAAGCCGCAGTATTTT.

The chain recombines TRBV27 with TRBJ1-6, with TRBD1 identical over 7 bases. The V gene's germline CDR1 is MNHEY and CDR2 SMNVEV (reference sequence). Trimming cost V 6 bases and J 4 bases; bases outside gene matches: 6. The CDR3 has 15 residues. CDR3 residues: CASSEGQFYNSPLHF. The CDR3 DNA follows: TGTGCCAGCAGCGAGGGACAGTTTTATAATTCACCCCTCCACTTT.

V gene TRBV12-5 combines with J gene TRBJ1-2, with a possible D match to TRBD1 (6 bases). The CDR3 is made up of 17 amino acids. V was trimmed by 5 bases and J by 8 bases, leaving 27 bases between them. Germline CDR1 reads LGHNT; CDR2 reads FRNRAP. The CDR3 is CASGPATGTRPLWGYTF. The DNA for the CDR3 is TGTGCTAGTGGTCCAGCCACCGGGACAAGGCCCTTGTGGGGCTACACCTTC.

This clone has a handful of counts. The chain uses TRBV6-1 and TRBJ1-5, with D perhaps matching TRBD1 (6 bases). The CDR3 loop spans 15 amino acids. V was pared by 5 bases and J by 1 base, with 12 bases between. CDR1 MNHNS and CDR2 SASEGT come from the germline V gene. The CDR3: CASSRTEGSNQPQHF. CDR3 DNA sequence: TGTGCCAGCAGTCGGACAGAGGGGAGCAATCAGCCCCAGCATTTT.

The chain has TRBV28 and TRBJ1-1; 9 bases agree with TRBD1. Germline-derived CDR1 and CDR2 are MDHEN and SYDVKM. This CDR3 contains 15 residues. V dropped 3 bases and J dropped 4; count of bases not matched to a gene: 6. The CDR3 sequence: CASSFLTGGSTEAFF. For the CDR3, the DNA is TGTGCCAGCAGTTTCCTGACAGGGGGAAGCACTGAAGCTTTCTTT.

This clone was seen a handful of times. The V gene is TRBV9, the J gene TRBJ2-7; D is unresolved. CDR3 length: 13 amino acids. Germline V lookup: CDR1 SGDLS, CDR2 YYNGEE. Trimming left V 0 bases short and J 2 bases short, with 6 bases between. The CDR3 sequence is CASSVVSTYEQYF. DNA for the CDR3: TGTGCCAGCAGCGTAGTTTCTACCTACGAGCAGTACTTC.

There are a few counts of this clone. The chain couples TRBV6-1 to TRBJ2-7, with D possibly TRBD1 on 6 matching bases. CDR3 size: 12 residues. Germline CDR1 MNHNS, CDR2 SASEGT. Trimming left V 8 bases short and J 6 bases short, with 14 bases between. CDR3 region: CASGQKRTEQYV. The DNA for the CDR3 is TGTGCCAGCGGACAGAAAAGGACCGAGCAGTACGTC.